Listed below are T cell receptor beta chains from one sample, sequenced in a study of T cells after yellow fever vaccination. TCRdb itself ran the 5' RACE reads through MiXCR, one entry per CDR3 protein. This table holds roughly 63,000 distinct CDR3 sequences, roughly 7.4% found once. Source: CD8+ T cells sorted from PBMCs, taken 15 days after the yellow fever booster vaccination. The receptors were sampled from a man aged 30 to 39 who received the YFV17D yellow fever vaccine. CDR3s include the opening cysteine and the closing phenylalanine or tryptophan. The order of the fields is D gene, V gene, J gene, clone size, CDR3 DNA, CDR3 protein. A D gene is named only where the DNA matches it firmly. Clone size, where shown, is once, few, many, or a class for clones that have expanded.

.	TRBV5-1	TRBJ2-3	.	TGCGCCAGCAGCTTGGTCGCTTTCACAGATACGCAGTATTTT	CASSLVAFTDTQYF
TRBD2	TRBV4-3	TRBJ2-1	many	TGCGCCAGCAGCCAATCAGCGGGAGCCAACTCCTACAATGAGCAGTTCTTC	CASSQSAGANSYNEQFF
TRBD1	TRBV15	TRBJ1-4	many	TGTGCCACCAATGGCAGGGGACAGGCTAATGAAAAACTGTTTTTT	CATNGRGQANEKLFF
.	TRBV5-1	TRBJ2-1	many	TGCGCCAGCAGCTTGGAGGCTCACCCCGTAACCTACAATGAGCAGTTCTTC	CASSLEAHPVTYNEQFF
TRBD2	TRBV12-3/TRBV12-4	TRBJ2-3	.	TGTGCCAGCAGTTTCCCGGGTAGCGGGAGCGGAGATACGCAGTATTTT	CASSFPGSGSGDTQYF
.	TRBV11-2	TRBJ2-2	many	TGTGCCAGCAGCTCGAAGGTCGGGGAGCTGTTTTTT	CASSSKVGELFF
.	TRBV10-2	TRBJ1-5	few	TGCGCCAGCAGTGTCGCCATTGCAGGAATCAATCAGCCCCAGCATTTT	CASSVAIAGINQPQHF
.	TRBV7-7	TRBJ2-7	many	TGTGCTAGCAGCCCCGGGGCGGGGCTAGGATACGAGCAGTACTTC	CASSPGAGLGYEQYF
TRBD2	TRBV29-1	TRBJ2-1	many	TGCAGCGTTGAACTAGCGGGAGCGGTCAATGAGCAGTTCTTC	CSVELAGAVNEQFF
.	TRBV27	TRBJ2-7	many	TGTGCCAGCAGCCAGCCAGGGCTAGCCCTCTACGAGCAGTACTTC	CASSQPGLALYEQYF
.	TRBV27	TRBJ2-3	many	TGTGCCAGCAGTTGGGGGGCAGGGGTGGATACGCAGTATTTT	CASSWGAGVDTQYF
.	TRBV6-2/TRBV6-3	TRBJ2-1	.	TGTGCCAGCAGCGGGACGGGCCATGAGCAGTTCTTC	CASSGTGHEQFF
TRBD2	TRBV24-1	TRBJ2-1	many	TGTGCCACAGGCGGGAGTACCTACAATGAGCAGTTCTTC	CATGGSTYNEQFF